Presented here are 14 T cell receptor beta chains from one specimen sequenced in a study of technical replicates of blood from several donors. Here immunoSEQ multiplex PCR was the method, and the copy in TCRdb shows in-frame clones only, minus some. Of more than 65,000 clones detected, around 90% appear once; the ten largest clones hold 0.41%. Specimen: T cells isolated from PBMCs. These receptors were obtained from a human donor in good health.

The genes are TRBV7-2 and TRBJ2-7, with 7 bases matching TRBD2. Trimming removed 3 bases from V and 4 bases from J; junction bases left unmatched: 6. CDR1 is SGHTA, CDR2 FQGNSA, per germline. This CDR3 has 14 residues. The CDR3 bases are TGTGCCAGCAGCTTTTGGGGGAGGGCATACGAGCAGTACTTC. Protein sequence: CASSFWGRAYEQYF.

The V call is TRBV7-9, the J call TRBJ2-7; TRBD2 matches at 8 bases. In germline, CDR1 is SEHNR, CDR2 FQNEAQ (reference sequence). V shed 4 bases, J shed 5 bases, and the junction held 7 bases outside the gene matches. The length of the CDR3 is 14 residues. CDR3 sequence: CASSYGTSGDEQYF. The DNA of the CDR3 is TGTGCCAGCAGCTACGGGACTAGTGGCGACGAGCAGTACTTC.

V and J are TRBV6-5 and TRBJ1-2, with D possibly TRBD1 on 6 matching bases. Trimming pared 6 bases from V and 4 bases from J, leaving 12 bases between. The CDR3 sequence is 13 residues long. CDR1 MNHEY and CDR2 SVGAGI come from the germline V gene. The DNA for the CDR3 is TGTGCCAGCAGAGATGACAGGCGCTATGGCTACACCTTC. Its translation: CASRDDRRYGYTF.

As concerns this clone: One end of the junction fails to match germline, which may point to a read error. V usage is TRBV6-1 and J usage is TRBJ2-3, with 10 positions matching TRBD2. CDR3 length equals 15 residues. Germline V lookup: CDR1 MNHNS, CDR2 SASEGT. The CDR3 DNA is TGTGCCAGCACTGAAGCGGGAGGGGATAGAGATACGCAGTATTTT. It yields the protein CASTEAGGDRDTQYF.

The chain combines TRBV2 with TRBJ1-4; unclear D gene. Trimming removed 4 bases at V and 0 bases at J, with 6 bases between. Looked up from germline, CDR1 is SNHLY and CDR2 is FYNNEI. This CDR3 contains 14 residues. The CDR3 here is CASSVKSTNEKLFF. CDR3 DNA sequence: TGTGCCAGCAGTGTAAAATCAACTAATGAAAAACTGTTTTTT.

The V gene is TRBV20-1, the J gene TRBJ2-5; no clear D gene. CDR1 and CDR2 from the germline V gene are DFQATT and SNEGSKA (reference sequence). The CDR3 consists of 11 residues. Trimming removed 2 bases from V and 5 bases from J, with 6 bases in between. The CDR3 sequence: CSARRQETQYF. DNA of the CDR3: TGCAGTGCTAGACGTCAGGAGACCCAGTACTTC.

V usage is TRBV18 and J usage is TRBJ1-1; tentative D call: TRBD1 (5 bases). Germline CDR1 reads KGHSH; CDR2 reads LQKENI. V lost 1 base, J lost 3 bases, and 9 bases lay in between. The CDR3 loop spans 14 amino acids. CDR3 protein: CASSPQGVDTEAFF. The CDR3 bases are TGTGCCAGCTCACCACAAGGGGTGGACACTGAAGCTTTCTTT.

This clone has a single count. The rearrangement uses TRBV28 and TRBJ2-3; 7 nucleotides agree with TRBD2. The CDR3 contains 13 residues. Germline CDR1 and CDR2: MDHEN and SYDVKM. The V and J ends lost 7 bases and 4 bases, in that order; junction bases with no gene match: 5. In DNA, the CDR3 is TGTGCCAGCACCATCGGGGGGTCAGATACGCAGTATTTT. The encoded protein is CASTIGGSDTQYF.

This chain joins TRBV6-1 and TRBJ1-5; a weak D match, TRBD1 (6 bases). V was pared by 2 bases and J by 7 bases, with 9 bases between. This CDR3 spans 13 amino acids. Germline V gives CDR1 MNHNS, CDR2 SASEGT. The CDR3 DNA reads TGTGCCAGCAGTGAAACAGGGTCACAGCCCCAGCATTTT. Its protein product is CASSETGSQPQHF.

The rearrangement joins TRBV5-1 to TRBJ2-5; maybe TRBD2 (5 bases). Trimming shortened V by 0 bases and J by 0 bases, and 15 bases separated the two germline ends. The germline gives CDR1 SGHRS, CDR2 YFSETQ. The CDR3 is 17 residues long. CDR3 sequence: CASSLDLRGINQETQYF. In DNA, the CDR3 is TGCGCCAGCAGCTTGGATCTTCGAGGGATCAACCAAGAGACCCAGTACTTC. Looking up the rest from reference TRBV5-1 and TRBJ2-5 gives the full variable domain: KAGVTQTPRYLIKTRGQQVTLSCSPISGHRSVSWYQQTPGQGLQFLFEYFSETQRNKGNFPGRFSGRQFSNSRSEMNVSTLELGDSALYLCASSLDLRGINQETQYFGPGTRLLVL.

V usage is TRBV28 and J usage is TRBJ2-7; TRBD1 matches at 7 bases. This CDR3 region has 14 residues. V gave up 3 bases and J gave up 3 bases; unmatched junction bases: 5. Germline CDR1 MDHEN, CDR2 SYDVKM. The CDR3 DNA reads TGTGCCAGCAGTTTGACAGGGTTTCTCTACGAGCAGTACTTC. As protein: CASSLTGFLYEQYF.

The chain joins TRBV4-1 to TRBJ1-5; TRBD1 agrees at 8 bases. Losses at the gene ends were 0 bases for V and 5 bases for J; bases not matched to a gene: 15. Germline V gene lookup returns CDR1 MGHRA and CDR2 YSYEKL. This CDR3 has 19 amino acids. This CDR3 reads CASSQEAGGLSSSHQPQHF. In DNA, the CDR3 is TGCGCCAGCAGCCAAGAAGCAGGGGGCCTTTCTTCGTCTCATCAGCCCCAGCATTTT.

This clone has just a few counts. CDR3 region: CASSVLAGNTEAFF. In DNA form, the CDR3 reads TGTGCCAGCAGCGTACTAGCGGGGAACACTGAAGCTTTCTTT. This chain uses TRBV9 with TRBJ1-1; D uncertain. The CDR3 loop spans 14 amino acids. Per the germline V gene, CDR1 is SGDLS and CDR2 is YYNGEE. Trimming took 1 base from V and 1 from J, leaving 8 bases between them. The variable domain in full, completed from reference TRBV9 and TRBJ1-1, reads DSGVTQTPKHLITATGQRVTLRCSPRSGDLSVYWYQQSLDQGLQFLIQYYNGEERAKGNILERFSAQQFPDLHSELNLSSLELGDSALYFCASSVLAGNTEAFFGQGTRLTVV.

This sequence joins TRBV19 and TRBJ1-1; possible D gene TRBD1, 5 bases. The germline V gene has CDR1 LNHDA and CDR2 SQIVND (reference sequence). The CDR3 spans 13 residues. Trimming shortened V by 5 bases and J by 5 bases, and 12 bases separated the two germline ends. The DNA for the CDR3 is TGTGCCAGTAGTCAGCAGGGCTGGACTGAAGCTTTCTTT. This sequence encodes CASSQQGWTEAFF. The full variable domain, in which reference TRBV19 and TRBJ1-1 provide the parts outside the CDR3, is DGGITQSPKYLFRKEGQNVTLSCEQNLNHDAMYWYRQDPGQGLRLIYYSQIVNDFQKGDIAEGYSVSREKKESFPLTVTSAQKNPTAFYLCASSQQGWTEAFFGQGTRLTVV.